A single sample gave rise to the 28 T cell receptor beta chains below, sequenced in a study of T cell responses to AZD1222 COVID-19 vaccine. Repertoires were generated with immunoSEQ multiplex PCR, while TCRdb's copy carries only in-frame clones and drops some. The profile shows 100,000 to 150,000 clones, about nine tenths of them singletons. Here the sequenced sample was peripheral blood, taken on day 0 of AZD1222 vaccination. These receptor sequences come from an adult in good health.

The chain recombines TRBV12-5 with TRBJ2-2, with TRBD2 as a possible D gene (5 bases). V lost 3 bases to trimming and J lost 3 bases, with 14 bases between them. The CDR3 length is 16 residues. Germline V gene lookup returns CDR1 LGHNT and CDR2 FRNRAP. CDR3 region: CASGLGLSSYTGELFF. Written as DNA, the CDR3 is TGTGCTAGTGGTTTAGGACTCTCCTCATACACCGGGGAGCTGTTTTTT. The full variable domain, in which reference TRBV12-5 and TRBJ2-2 provide the parts outside the CDR3, is DARVTQTPRHKVTEMGQEVTMRCQPILGHNTVFWYRQTMMQGLELLAYFRNRAPLDDSGMPKDRFSAEMPDATLATLKIQPSEPRDSAVYFCASGLGLSSYTGELFFGEGSRLTVL.

The chain uses TRBV7-9 and TRBJ1-1; 10 bases align to TRBD1. The V and J ends lost 7 bases and 0 bases, in that order; junction bases with no gene match: 20. The CDR3 is made up of 20 amino acids. Germline V gene lookup returns CDR1 SEHNR and CDR2 FQNEAQ (reference sequence). The CDR3 nucleotides are TGTGCCAGCACCGTATACCCGCTTTTAAAGGACAGGGGGTTGAACACTGAAGCTTTCTTT. Residues: CASTVYPLLKDRGLNTEAFF.

This chain uses TRBV19 with TRBJ1-5; no clear D gene. Germline CDR1 is LNHDA and CDR2 is SQIVND (reference sequence). This CDR3 contains 13 residues. Trimming shortened V by 8 bases and J by 5 bases, and 13 bases separated the two germline ends. The CDR3 loop is CASWERSDQPQHF. In DNA form, the CDR3 reads TGTGCCAGTTGGGAGCGTTCAGATCAGCCCCAGCATTTT.

The genes are TRBV7-8 and TRBJ1-1; possibly TRBD1 for D (5 bases). CDR1 and CDR2 from the germline V gene are SGHVS and FQNEAQ. The CDR3 has 13 amino acids. V shed 1 base and J shed 8 bases, with 11 bases lying between them. The CDR3 loop reads CASSLDRGAEAFF. The CDR3, as DNA: TGTGCCAGCAGCTTAGATCGGGGCGCCGAAGCTTTCTTT.

This chain uses TRBV18 with TRBJ1-1; D remains ambiguous. The V gene lost 3 bases and the J gene lost 3 bases, with 8 bases spanning the gap. Germline V gene data show CDR1 as KGHSH and CDR2 as LQKENI. The CDR3 sequence is 13 residues long. The CDR3 sequence is CASSPEPDTEAFF. For the CDR3, the DNA is TGTGCCAGCTCACCTGAACCGGACACTGAAGCTTTCTTT.

This chain uses TRBV6-5 with TRBJ2-7; a possible D gene is TRBD2 (6 bases). V lost 7 bases and J lost 2, with 15 bases in between. The germline gives CDR1 MNHEY, CDR2 SVGAGI. The CDR3 contains 14 residues. The CDR3 DNA follows: TGTGCCAGCATGCAGTCGGGGGTAACCTACGAGCAGTACTTC. It encodes CASMQSGVTYEQYF.

This sequence joins TRBV27 and TRBJ1-5; 7 nucleotides match TRBD1. The V and J ends lost 4 bases and 1 base, in that order; junction bases with no gene match: 16. Germline CDR1 MNHEY, CDR2 SMNVEV (reference sequence). This CDR3 is 19 amino acids long. The CDR3, as DNA: TGTGCCAGCAGTTCCTACGGGGTGAGTCCAGGGGGAAGCAATCAGCCCCAGCATTTT. It is translated as CASSSYGVSPGGSNQPQHF.

The CDR3 bases are TGTGCCAGCAGCCAACTCGGAGGCTACACCTTC. Protein: CASSQLGGYTF. The chain combines TRBV3-1 (or the pseudogene TRBV3-2) with TRBJ1-2; D not resolved. This CDR3 is 11 amino acids long. V dropped 2 bases and J dropped 8 bases, with 6 bases sitting between them. Germline values: CDR1 LGHDT, CDR2 YNNKEL (reference sequence).

The chain carries TRBV6-5 and TRBJ1-6; possibly TRBD1 for D (5 bases). The germline gives CDR1 MNHEY, CDR2 SVGAGI. CDR3 size: 13 residues. Trimming left V 6 bases short and J 7 bases short, with 10 bases between. The CDR3 DNA is TGTGCCAGCAGGTGGGGCATCAATTCACCCCTCCACTTT. It specifies CASRWGINSPLHF.

The V call is TRBV5-1, the J call TRBJ1-4; D gene unclear. The CDR3 contains 13 residues. Looked up from germline, CDR1 is SGHRS and CDR2 is YFSETQ. V lost 5 bases and J lost 5, with 10 bases in between. The CDR3 DNA sequence: TGCGCCAGCAGGTCAGGTCGGAATGAAAAACTGTTTTTT. Translating gives CASRSGRNEKLFF. Drawing the rest from reference TRBV5-1 and TRBJ1-4, the complete variable domain is KAGVTQTPRYLIKTRGQQVTLSCSPISGHRSVSWYQQTPGQGLQFLFEYFSETQRNKGNFPGRFSGRQFSNSRSEMNVSTLELGDSALYLCASRSGRNEKLFFGSGTQLSVL.

The CDR3 bases are TGCAGCGGATTGGGGAACACTGAAGCTTTCTTT. It yields the protein CSGLGNTEAFF. The rearrangement links TRBV29-1 to TRBJ1-1; D remains ambiguous. The CDR3 has 11 amino acids. Trimming took 7 bases from V and 1 from J, leaving 7 bases between them. Looked up from germline, CDR1 is SQVTM and CDR2 is ANQGSEA.

This clone was seen only once. The V call is TRBV19, the J call TRBJ1-1, with 7 bases identical to TRBD1. The CDR3 runs to 16 residues. Germline loops: CDR1 LNHDA, CDR2 SQIVND (reference sequence). The trim removed 4 bases at V and 1 base at J, leaving 9 bases unmatched. This CDR3 is CASSRNSGGGNTEAFF. The CDR3 bases are TGTGCCAGTAGTAGAAATTCAGGGGGAGGGAACACTGAAGCTTTCTTT.

The chain joins TRBV15 to TRBJ1-4; D not resolved. V lost 3 bases, J lost 5 bases, and 16 bases lay in between. Germline V CDR1 and CDR2: LNHNV, YYDKDF (reference sequence). The CDR3 length is 16 residues. The CDR3 DNA follows: TGTGCCACCAGCAGCCGTAGGGTCAGCACAAATGAAAAACTGTTTTTT. It translates to CATSSRRVSTNEKLFF.

This sequence joins TRBV3-1 (or the pseudogene TRBV3-2) and TRBJ2-3; 7 positions agree with TRBD2. CDR3 length equals 12 residues. Germline lookup yields CDR1 LGHDT and CDR2 YNNKEL (reference sequence). Germline trimming cut 7 bases from V and 7 bases from J; bases unmatched to any gene: 5. The CDR3 bases are TGTGCCAGCACGGCAGCGGGGTATACGCAGTATTTT. Encoded protein: CASTAAGYTQYF.

The chain's CDR3 is CSAYQENTEAFF. In nucleotides, the CDR3 is TGCAGCGCCTATCAAGAGAACACTGAAGCTTTCTTT. The chain couples TRBV29-1 to TRBJ1-1; D gene unclear. CDR1 is SQVTM, CDR2 ANQGSEA, per germline. Trimming cost V 7 bases and J 1 base, with 10 bases left between them. The CDR3 runs to 12 residues.

As DNA, the CDR3 is TGTGCCTGCAGTACCGGACAGAACTATGGCTACACCTTC. Its translation: CACSTGQNYGYTF. The gene calls are TRBV30 and TRBJ1-2, with a weak D call TRBD1 (6 bases). The V end was cut by 6 bases, the J end by 2 bases, with 13 bases between. Germline CDR1 GTSNPN, CDR2 SVGIG (reference sequence). The CDR3 is 13 amino acids.

This clone has only a few counts. The chain carries TRBV7-6 and TRBJ1-5; D is ambiguous. Germline V gene sequence: CDR1 SGHVS, CDR2 FNYEAQ. The CDR3 runs 15 residues. Trimming stripped 3 bases from V and 3 bases from J, with 12 bases between. The DNA for the CDR3 is TGTGCCAGCAGCTTGTCAGGAAATCCCAATCAGCCCCAGCATTTT. Its translation: CASSLSGNPNQPQHF.

This clone was picked up a small number of times. V usage is TRBV6-6 and J usage is TRBJ1-2; a weak D match, TRBD1 (5 bases). Germline values: CDR1 MNHNY, CDR2 SVGAGI (reference sequence). V shed 2 bases and J shed 5 bases, with 15 bases lying between them. This CDR3 is 15 amino acids long. CDR3 sequence reads: CASSYGSSGFYGYTF. The CDR3 DNA sequence: TGTGCCAGCAGTTACGGGAGTTCAGGGTTTTATGGCTACACCTTC.

This clone showed up just once. V usage is TRBV5-6 and J usage is TRBJ1-6; no clear D. The germline V and J ends were trimmed by 0 bases and 14 bases, with 21 bases remaining between them. The CDR3 covers 16 residues. Germline CDR1 and CDR2: SGHDT and YYEEEE. The CDR3 spells CASSLGGFDNSPALHF. The CDR3 nucleotides are TGTGCCAGCAGCTTGGGGGGATTCGATAATTCACCCGCCCTCCACTTT.

CDR3: CASSRDSPNNQPQHF. CDR3 nucleotides: TGTGCCAGCAGCCGGGACAGCCCCAACAATCAGCCCCAGCATTTT. This chain connects TRBV7-2 to TRBJ1-5; 7 bases map to TRBD1. The CDR3 spans 15 residues. J was trimmed by 3 bases and V by 5 bases; bases with no gene match: 7. CDR1 and CDR2 from the germline V gene are SGHTA and FQGNSA.

The chain employs TRBV9 and TRBJ1-4; D is undetermined. The CDR3 sequence is 17 residues long. V lost 0 bases and J lost 0, with 12 bases in between. Looked up from germline, CDR1 is SGDLS and CDR2 is YYNGEE. The CDR3 bases are TGTGCCAGCAGCGTAGGCATTCGGGTTGCAACTAATGAAAAACTGTTTTTT. It specifies CASSVGIRVATNEKLFF.

The V and J genes are TRBV27 and TRBJ2-5; D ambiguous. CDR1 and CDR2 (germline): MNHEY, SMNVEV (reference sequence). Trimming shortened V by 1 base and J by 5 bases, and 14 bases separated the two germline ends. The CDR3 has 15 residues. The CDR3 DNA sequence: TGTGCCAGCAGTTTATTTCGGGCAGGTCGGGAGACCCAGTACTTC. It yields the protein CASSLFRAGRETQYF.

V usage is TRBV30 and J usage is TRBJ1-2; D not certain. The V and J ends lost 2 bases and 5 bases respectively, with 6 bases between them. Germline assignment: CDR1 GTSNPN and CDR2 SVGIG (reference sequence). The CDR3 extends over 11 amino acids. The CDR3 reads CAWSLRYGYTF. The CDR3 nucleotides read TGTGCCTGGAGTCTTCGGTATGGCTACACCTTC.

The rearrangement links TRBV10-3 to TRBJ1-3, with D unresolved. The CDR3 sequence is 14 residues long. Germline CDR1 and CDR2: ENHRY and SYGVKD. V lost 2 bases and J 2 bases, leaving 7 bases between the germline ends. Here the CDR3 reads CAISEPGPGNTIYF. The CDR3 DNA reads TGTGCCATCAGTGAGCCGGGTCCTGGAAACACCATATATTTT.

The chain has TRBV5-4 and TRBJ2-3, with 12 nucleotides matching TRBD2. The CDR3 sequence is 16 residues long. With V trimmed by 4 bases and J by 0 bases, 3 bases remained unmatched. The germline V gene has CDR1 SGHNT and CDR2 YYREEE (reference sequence). The CDR3 loop is CASSAGLAGSTDTQYF. The CDR3 DNA is TGTGCCAGCAGCGCCGGACTAGCGGGGAGCACAGATACGCAGTATTTT.

The chain links TRBV7-9 to TRBJ1-1; D call uncertain. V lost 5 bases to trimming and J lost 0 bases, with 10 bases between them. This CDR3 is built from 14 residues. The germline CDR1 and CDR2 sequences are SEHNR and FQNEAQ (reference sequence). DNA for the CDR3: TGTGCCAGCAGCACATTCGCCCTGAACACTGAAGCTTTCTTT. Its translation: CASSTFALNTEAFF.

The rearrangement links TRBV30 to TRBJ1-1, with 10 bases identical to TRBD1. The germline V gene encodes CDR1 GTSNPN and CDR2 SVGIG (reference sequence). The CDR3 spans 14 residues. Trimming removed 3 bases from V and 5 bases from J; junction bases left unmatched: 6. CDR3 protein: CAWRSPGQGTEAFF. The CDR3 bases are TGTGCCTGGAGGTCTCCGGGACAGGGGACTGAAGCTTTCTTT.

The V call is TRBV6-5, the J call TRBJ1-4; no definite D call. Trimming pared 0 bases from V and 8 bases from J, leaving 13 bases between. Germline V gives CDR1 MNHEY, CDR2 SVGAGI. The CDR3 contains 15 residues. The CDR3 here is CASSYSTGLQEKLFF. CDR3 sequence (DNA): TGTGCCAGCAGTTACTCGACTGGGCTCCAGGAAAAACTGTTTTTT.